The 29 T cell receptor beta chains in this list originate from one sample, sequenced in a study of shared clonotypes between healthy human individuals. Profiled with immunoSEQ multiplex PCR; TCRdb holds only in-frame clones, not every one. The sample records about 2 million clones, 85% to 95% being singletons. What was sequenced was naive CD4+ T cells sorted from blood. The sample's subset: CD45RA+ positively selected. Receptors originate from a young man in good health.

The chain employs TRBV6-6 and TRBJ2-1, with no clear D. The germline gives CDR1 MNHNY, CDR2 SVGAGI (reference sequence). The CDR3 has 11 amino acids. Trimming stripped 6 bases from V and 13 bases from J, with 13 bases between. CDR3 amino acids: CASSWSASQFF. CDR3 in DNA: TGTGCCAGCAGCTGGAGCGCGAGTCAGTTCTTC.

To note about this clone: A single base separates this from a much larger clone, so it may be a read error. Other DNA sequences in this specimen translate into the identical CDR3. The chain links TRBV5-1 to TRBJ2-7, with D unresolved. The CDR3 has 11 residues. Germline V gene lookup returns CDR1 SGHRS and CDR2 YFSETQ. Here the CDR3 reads CASSLGYEQYF. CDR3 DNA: TGCGCCAGCAGTTTGGGGTACGAGCAGTACTTC.

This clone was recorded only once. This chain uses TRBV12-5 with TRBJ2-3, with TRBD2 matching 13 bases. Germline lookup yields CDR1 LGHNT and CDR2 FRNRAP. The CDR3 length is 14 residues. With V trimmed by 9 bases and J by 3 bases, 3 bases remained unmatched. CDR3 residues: CASGTSGATDTQYF. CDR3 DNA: TGTGCTAGCGGGACTAGCGGGGCTACAGATACGCAGTATTTT. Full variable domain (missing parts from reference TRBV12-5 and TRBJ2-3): DARVTQTPRHKVTEMGQEVTMRCQPILGHNTVFWYRQTMMQGLELLAYFRNRAPLDDSGMPKDRFSAEMPDATLATLKIQPSEPRDSAVYFCASGTSGATDTQYFGPGTRLTVL.

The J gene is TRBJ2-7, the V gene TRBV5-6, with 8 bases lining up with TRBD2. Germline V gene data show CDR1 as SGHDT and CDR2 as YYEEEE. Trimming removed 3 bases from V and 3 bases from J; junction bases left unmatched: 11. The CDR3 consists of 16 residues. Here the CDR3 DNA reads TGTGCCAGCAGCTGGTCTACTAGCGGAGCCGGCTACGAGCAGTACTTC. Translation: CASSWSTSGAGYEQYF.

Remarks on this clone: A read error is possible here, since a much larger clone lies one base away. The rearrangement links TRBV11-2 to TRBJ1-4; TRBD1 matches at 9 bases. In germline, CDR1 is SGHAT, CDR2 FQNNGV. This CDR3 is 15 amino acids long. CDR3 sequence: CASAPSGQGFERLFF. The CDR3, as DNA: TGTGCCAGCGCGCCTTCGGGACAGGGTTTTGAAAGACTGTTTTTT.

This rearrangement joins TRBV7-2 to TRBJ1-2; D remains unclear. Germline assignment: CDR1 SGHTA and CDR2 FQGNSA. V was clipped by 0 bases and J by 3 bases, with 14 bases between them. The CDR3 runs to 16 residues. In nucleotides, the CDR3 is TGTGCCAGCAGCTTAGCGCAAACACAGCCCTACTATGGCTACACCTTC. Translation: CASSLAQTQPYYGYTF.

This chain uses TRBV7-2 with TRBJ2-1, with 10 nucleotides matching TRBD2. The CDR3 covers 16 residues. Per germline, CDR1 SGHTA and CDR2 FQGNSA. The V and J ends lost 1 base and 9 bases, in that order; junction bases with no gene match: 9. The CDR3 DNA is TGTGCCAGCAGCTTAGATGGGCTAGCGGGAGAGGGTGAGCAGTTCTTC. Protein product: CASSLDGLAGEGEQFF.

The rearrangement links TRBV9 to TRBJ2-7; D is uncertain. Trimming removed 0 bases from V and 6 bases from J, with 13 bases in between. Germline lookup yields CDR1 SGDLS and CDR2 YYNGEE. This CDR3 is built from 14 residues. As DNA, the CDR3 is TGTGCCAGCAGCGTAGGGTTCCAAGTGGGCGAGCAGTACTTC. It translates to CASSVGFQVGEQYF.

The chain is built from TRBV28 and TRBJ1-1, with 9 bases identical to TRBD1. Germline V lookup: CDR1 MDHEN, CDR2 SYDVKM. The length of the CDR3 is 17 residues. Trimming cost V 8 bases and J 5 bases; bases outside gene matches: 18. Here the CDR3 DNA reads TGTGCCAGCCGACGGGGGGGGACAGGGACCCAGGAGACTGAAGCTTTCTTT. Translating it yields CASRRGGTGTQETEAFF.

CDR3 coding DNA: TGTGCCAGCAGCCAAGTAAAAAAAGGGGGGCCTGGCTACACCTTC. The encoded protein is CASSQVKKGGPGYTF. The rearrangement uses TRBV14 and TRBJ1-2; D possibly corresponds to TRBD1 (6 bases). Germline assignment: CDR1 SGHDN and CDR2 FVKESK. Trimming pared 1 base from V and 7 bases from J, leaving 16 bases between. The CDR3 totals 15 residues.

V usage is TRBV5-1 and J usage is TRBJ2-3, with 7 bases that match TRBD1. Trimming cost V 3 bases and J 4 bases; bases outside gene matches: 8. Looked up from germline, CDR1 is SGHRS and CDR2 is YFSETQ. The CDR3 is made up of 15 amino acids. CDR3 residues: CASSSRQGTADTQYF. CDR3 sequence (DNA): TGCGCCAGCAGCTCGAGACAGGGTACGGCAGATACGCAGTATTTT.

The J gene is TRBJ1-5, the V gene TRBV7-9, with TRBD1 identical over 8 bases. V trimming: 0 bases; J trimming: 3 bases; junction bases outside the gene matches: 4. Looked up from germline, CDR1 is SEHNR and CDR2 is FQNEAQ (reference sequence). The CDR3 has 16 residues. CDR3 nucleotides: TGTGCCAGCAGCTTAGCTCGGACAGGGACCAATCAGCCCCAGCATTTT. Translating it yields CASSLARTGTNQPQHF.

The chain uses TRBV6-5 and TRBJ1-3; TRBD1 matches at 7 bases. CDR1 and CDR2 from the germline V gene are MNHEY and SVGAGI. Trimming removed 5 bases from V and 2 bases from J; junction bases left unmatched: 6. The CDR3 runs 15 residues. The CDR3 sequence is CASSLAGTAGNTIYF. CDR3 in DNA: TGTGCCAGCAGTCTCGCCGGGACAGCTGGAAACACCATATATTTT.

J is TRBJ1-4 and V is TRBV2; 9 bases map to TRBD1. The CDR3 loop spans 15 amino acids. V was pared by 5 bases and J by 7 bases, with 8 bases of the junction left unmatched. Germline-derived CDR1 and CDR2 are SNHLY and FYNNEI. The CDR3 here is CASSFIQGAFEKLFF. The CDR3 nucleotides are TGTGCCAGCAGTTTCATACAGGGGGCTTTTGAAAAACTGTTTTTT. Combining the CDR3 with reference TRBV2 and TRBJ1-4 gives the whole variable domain EPEVTQTPSHQVTQMGQEVILRCVPISNHLYFYWYRQILGQKVEFLVSFYNNEISEKSEIFDDQFSVERPDGSNFTLKIRSTKLEDSAMYFCASSFIQGAFEKLFFGSGTQLSVL.

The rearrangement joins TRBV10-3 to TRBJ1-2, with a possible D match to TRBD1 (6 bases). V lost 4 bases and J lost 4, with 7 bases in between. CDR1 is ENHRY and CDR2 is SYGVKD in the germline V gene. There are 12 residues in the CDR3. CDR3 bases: TGTGCCATCAGTGGGACAGTCTATGGCTACACCTTC. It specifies CAISGTVYGYTF.

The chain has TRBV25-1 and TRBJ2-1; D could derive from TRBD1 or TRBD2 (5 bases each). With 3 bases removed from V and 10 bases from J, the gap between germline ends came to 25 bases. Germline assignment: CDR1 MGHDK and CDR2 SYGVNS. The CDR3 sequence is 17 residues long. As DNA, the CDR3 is TGTGCCAGCAGTGACCCCCCGGGACCCATGTCGGGCAACGAGCAGTTCTTC. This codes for CASSDPPGPMSGNEQFF.

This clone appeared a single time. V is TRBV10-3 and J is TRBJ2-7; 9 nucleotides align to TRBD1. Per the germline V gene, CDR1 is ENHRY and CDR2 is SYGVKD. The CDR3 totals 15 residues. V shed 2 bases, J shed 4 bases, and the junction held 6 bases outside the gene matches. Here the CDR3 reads CAISEGLGQGYEQYF. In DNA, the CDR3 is TGTGCCATCAGTGAGGGGTTGGGACAGGGTTACGAGCAGTACTTC.

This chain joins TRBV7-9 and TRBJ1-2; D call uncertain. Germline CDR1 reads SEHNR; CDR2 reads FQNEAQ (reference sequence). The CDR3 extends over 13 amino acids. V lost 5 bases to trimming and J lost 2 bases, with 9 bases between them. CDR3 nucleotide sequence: TGTGCCAGCAGCAGCGACATAAACTATGGCTACACCTTC. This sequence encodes CASSSDINYGYTF.

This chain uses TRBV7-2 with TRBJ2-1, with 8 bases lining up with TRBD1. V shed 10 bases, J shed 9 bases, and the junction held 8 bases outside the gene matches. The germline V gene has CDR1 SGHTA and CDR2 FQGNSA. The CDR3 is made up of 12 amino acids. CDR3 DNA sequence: TGTGCCACCGACAGGGGTACAGGTGAGCAGTTCTTC. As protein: CATDRGTGEQFF.

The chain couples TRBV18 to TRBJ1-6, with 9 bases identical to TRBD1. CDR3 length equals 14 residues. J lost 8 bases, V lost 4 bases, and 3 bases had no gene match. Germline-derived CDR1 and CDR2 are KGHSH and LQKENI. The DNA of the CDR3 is TGTGCCAGCTCACGGGACAGGGTGTATTCACCCCTCCACTTT. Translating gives CASSRDRVYSPLHF.

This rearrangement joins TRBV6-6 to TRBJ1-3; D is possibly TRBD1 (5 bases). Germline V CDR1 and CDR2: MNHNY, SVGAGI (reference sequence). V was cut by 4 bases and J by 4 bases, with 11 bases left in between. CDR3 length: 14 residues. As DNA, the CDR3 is TGTGCCAGCAGTTCGGGGGTGCCAGGAAACACCATATATTTT. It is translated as CASSSGVPGNTIYF.

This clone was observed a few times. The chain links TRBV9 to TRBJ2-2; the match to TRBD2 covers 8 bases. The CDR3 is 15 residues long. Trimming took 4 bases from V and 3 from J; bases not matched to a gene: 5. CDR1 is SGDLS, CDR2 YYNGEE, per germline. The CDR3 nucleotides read TGTGCCAGCAGCCGGGAGGGCCTTTACACCGGGGAGCTGTTTTTT. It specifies CASSREGLYTGELFF.

CDR3 sequence (DNA): TGTGCCAGCAGTACCCTAGGACGGGGCTCGTCTTTCTTT. Translated, it gives CASSTLGRGSSFF. The chain carries TRBV28 and TRBJ1-1; perhaps TRBD1 as D (5 bases). Deletions cut 5 bases from V and 12 bases from J, with 19 bases between. Germline V gives CDR1 MDHEN, CDR2 SYDVKM. The CDR3 covers 13 residues.

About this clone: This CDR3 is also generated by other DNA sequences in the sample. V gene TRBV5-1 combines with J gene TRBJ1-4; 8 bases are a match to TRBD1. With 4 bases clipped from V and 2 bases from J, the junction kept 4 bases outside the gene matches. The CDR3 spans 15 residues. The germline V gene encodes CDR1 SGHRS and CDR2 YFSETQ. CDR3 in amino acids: CASSGGQATNEKLFF. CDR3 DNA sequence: TGCGCCAGCAGCGGGGGACAGGCCACTAATGAAAAACTGTTTTTT.

The CDR3 region is CASSLLRVDTDTQYF. As DNA, the CDR3 is TGCGCCAGCAGCTTGCTAAGGGTCGACACAGATACGCAGTATTTT. The rearrangement links TRBV5-1 to TRBJ2-3; D remains ambiguous. V dropped 1 base and J dropped 2 bases, with 11 bases sitting between them. Germline CDR1 and CDR2: SGHRS and YFSETQ. This CDR3 has 15 residues.

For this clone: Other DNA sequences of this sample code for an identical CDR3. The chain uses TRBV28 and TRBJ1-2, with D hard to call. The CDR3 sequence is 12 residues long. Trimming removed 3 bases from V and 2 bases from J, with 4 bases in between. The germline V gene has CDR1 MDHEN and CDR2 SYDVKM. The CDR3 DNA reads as TGTGCCAGCAGTTTGATAAACTATGGCTACACCTTC. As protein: CASSLINYGYTF.

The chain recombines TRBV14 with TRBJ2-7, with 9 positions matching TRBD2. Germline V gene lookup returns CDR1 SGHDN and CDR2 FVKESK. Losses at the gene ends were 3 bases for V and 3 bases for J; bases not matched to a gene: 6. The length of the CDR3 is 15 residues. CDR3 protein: CASSQTAGGYYEQYF. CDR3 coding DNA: TGTGCCAGCAGCCAGACCGCGGGAGGGTACTACGAGCAGTACTTC.

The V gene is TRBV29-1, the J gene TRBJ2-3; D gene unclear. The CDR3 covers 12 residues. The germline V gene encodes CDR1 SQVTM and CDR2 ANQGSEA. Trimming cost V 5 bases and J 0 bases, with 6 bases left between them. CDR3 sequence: CSVPGSTDTQYF. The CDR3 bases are TGCAGCGTTCCCGGGAGCACAGATACGCAGTATTTT.

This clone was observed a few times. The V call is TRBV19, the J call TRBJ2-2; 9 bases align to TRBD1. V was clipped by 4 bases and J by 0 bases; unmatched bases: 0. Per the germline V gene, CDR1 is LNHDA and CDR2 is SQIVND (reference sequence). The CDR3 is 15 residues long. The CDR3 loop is CASSRQGANTGELFF. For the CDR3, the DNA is TGTGCCAGTAGTAGACAGGGGGCGAACACCGGGGAGCTGTTTTTT. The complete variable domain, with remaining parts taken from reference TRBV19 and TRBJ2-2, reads DGGITQSPKYLFRKEGQNVTLSCEQNLNHDAMYWYRQDPGQGLRLIYYSQIVNDFQKGDIAEGYSVSREKKESFPLTVTSAQKNPTAFYLCASSRQGANTGELFFGEGSRLTVL.